Below, 15 T cell receptor beta chains from the same sample are listed, as sequenced in a study of cytomegalovirus exposure and HLA in healthy donors. 60 Vbeta and 13 Jbeta primers were used in PCR. Assay used: immunoSEQ multiplex PCR; TCRdb lists only in-frame clones, some missing. The sample carries 130,000 to 150,000 clones, over 60% recorded once. Input material: PBMCs. The receptors come from a woman aged 50 to 65 in good health and CMV-seronegative.

The chain is built from TRBV19 and TRBJ2-1; 10 bases are shared with TRBD2. The germline CDR1 and CDR2 sequences are LNHDA and SQIVND (reference sequence). Unmatched junction bases numbered 5, after V lost 9 bases and J lost 6 bases. The CDR3 consists of 13 residues. The CDR3 bases are TGTGCCAGAAAACTAGCGGGGTTCAATGAGCAGTTCTTC. Its protein is CARKLAGFNEQFF.

The rearrangement links TRBV4-2 to TRBJ2-2, with D perhaps matching TRBD2 (6 bases). CDR3 size: 16 residues. Trimming cost V 0 bases and J 3 bases, with 11 bases left between them. Germline-derived CDR1 and CDR2 are LGHNA and YNFKEQ. CDR3 nucleotide sequence: TGTGCCAGCAGCCAAGATGTGGGGACTTACACCGGGGAGCTGTTTTTT. Amino acid sequence: CASSQDVGTYTGELFF.

This clone appeared a single time. The V and J genes are TRBV7-2 and TRBJ1-1; D unresolved. The germline CDR1 and CDR2 sequences are SGHTA and FQGNSA. This CDR3 region has 12 residues. Trimming pared 0 bases from V and 8 bases from J, leaving 7 bases between. Written as DNA, the CDR3 is TGTGCCAGCAGCTTAGCCGGAGGGGAAGCTTTCTTT. This sequence encodes CASSLAGGEAFF.

This rearrangement joins TRBV6-5 to TRBJ1-1; 9 bases line up with TRBD1. Trimming removed 8 bases from V and 2 bases from J; junction bases left unmatched: 9. The germline V gene has CDR1 MNHEY and CDR2 SVGAGI. This CDR3 is 15 amino acids long. CDR3: CASHRDRDLNTEAFF. As DNA, the CDR3 is TGTGCCAGCCACCGGGACAGGGATTTAAACACTGAAGCTTTCTTT.

The rearrangement uses TRBV28 and TRBJ2-7; D is unclear. The germline V gene encodes CDR1 MDHEN and CDR2 SYDVKM. CDR3 length: 12 residues. V dropped 4 bases and J dropped 7 bases, with 11 bases sitting between them. This CDR3 reads CASSSQLPEQYF. The CDR3 DNA is TGTGCCAGCAGTTCCCAACTGCCGGAGCAGTACTTC.

The gene calls are TRBV6-1 and TRBJ2-7; D is perhaps TRBD1 (6 bases). Germline CDR1 reads MNHNS; CDR2 reads SASEGT. The CDR3 is 15 residues long. V lost 5 bases, J lost 8 bases, and 22 bases lay in between. In DNA form, the CDR3 reads TGTGCCAGCAGTCCTGGGGCCATGACAGGCCCCCAGCAGTACTTC. This codes for CASSPGAMTGPQQYF.

The chain has TRBV19 and TRBJ1-2; the D is unclear. Germline V lookup: CDR1 LNHDA, CDR2 SQIVND (reference sequence). V lost 4 bases and J lost 3, with 15 bases in between. The CDR3 totals 15 residues. The CDR3 here is CASSTQSDGYYGYTF. For the CDR3, the DNA is TGTGCCAGTAGTACCCAATCCGACGGGTACTATGGCTACACCTTC.

The chain employs TRBV5-8 and TRBJ2-3; 12 nucleotides line up with TRBD2. V lost 5 bases and J lost 4; bases outside the gene matches: 8. The CDR3 spans 16 residues. Germline assignment: CDR1 SGHTS and CDR2 YDEGEE. CDR3 region: CASSFASGGAPDTQYF. Written as DNA, the CDR3 is TGTGCCAGCAGTTTTGCTAGCGGGGGGGCCCCAGATACGCAGTATTTT. The variable domain in full, completed from reference TRBV5-8 and TRBJ2-3, reads EAGVTQSPTHLIKTRGQQATLRCSPISGHTSVYWYQQALGLGLQFLLWYDEGEERNRGNFPPRFSGRQFPNYSSELNVNALELEDSALYLCASSFASGGAPDTQYFGPGTRLTVL.

The chain links TRBV5-4 to TRBJ2-3, with a possible D match to TRBD1 (7 bases). Per germline, CDR1 SGHNT and CDR2 YYREEE (reference sequence). With 4 bases removed from V and 3 bases from J, the gap between germline ends came to 27 bases. The CDR3 totals 19 residues. The CDR3 DNA reads as TGTGCCAGCAGCCCGATTTCGGCAGGGGGGTTTTTTCGTACAGATACGCAGTATTTT. Protein sequence: CASSPISAGGFFRTDTQYF.

The chain is built from TRBV30 and TRBJ1-2, with 7 bases fitting TRBD1. Per germline, CDR1 GTSNPN and CDR2 SVGIG (reference sequence). This CDR3 has 13 amino acids. V shed 5 bases and J 5 bases; nucleotides not matched to a gene: 8. The DNA of the CDR3 is TGTGCCTGGGGCCCCGGGACAGAGTATGGCTACACCTTC. Translating it yields CAWGPGTEYGYTF.

The chain joins TRBV28 to TRBJ1-2; TRBD1 is a possible D gene (6 bases). The CDR3 loop spans 16 amino acids. CDR1 is MDHEN, CDR2 SYDVKM, per germline. Between the trimmed V and J ends, which lost 1 base and 8 bases, there was a span of 20 bases. CDR3 amino acids: CASSLLEAPGASGYTF. The CDR3 nucleotides read TGTGCCAGCAGTTTATTAGAAGCTCCAGGGGCATCGGGCTACACCTTC.

V is TRBV29-1 and J is TRBJ2-5; D may be TRBD2 (6 bases). The CDR3 has 13 amino acids. The V gene's germline CDR1 is SQVTM and CDR2 ANQGSEA. V was shortened by 7 bases and J by 2 bases, with 14 bases between the two germline ends. In nucleotides, the CDR3 is TGCAGCGCCGGGGGATCTCTGCAAGAGACCCAGTACTTC. It encodes CSAGGSLQETQYF.

The chain is built from TRBV27 and TRBJ2-5; 7 positions match TRBD2. CDR3 length: 14 amino acids. Germline loops: CDR1 MNHEY, CDR2 SMNVEV (reference sequence). Trimming cost V 4 bases and J 4 bases; bases outside gene matches: 6. CDR3: CASSSGRGVETQYF. The CDR3 DNA follows: TGTGCCAGCAGTTCCGGACGGGGGGTAGAGACCCAGTACTTC.

In the case of this clone: Its ends do not fully match the called genes, so a read error is possible. The sample holds other DNA sequences that translate to the same CDR3. V is TRBV7-8 and J is TRBJ1-2; D ambiguous. The CDR3 is 12 residues long. Looked up from germline, CDR1 is SGHVS and CDR2 is FQNEAQ. In nucleotides, the CDR3 is TGTGCTAGCAGCTTCGGAGACCTGCGTTCGTATTTC. It is translated as CASSFGDLRSYF. The variable domain in full, with the rest retrieved from reference TRBV7-8 and TRBJ1-2, is GAGVSQSPRYKVAKRGQDVALRCDPISGHVSLFWYQQALGQGPEFLTYFQNEAQLDKSGLPSDRFFAERPEGSVSTLKIQRTQQEDSAVYLCASSFGDLRSYFGSGTRLTVV.

Only a few counts were recorded for this clone. The chain uses TRBV5-1 and TRBJ1-2; D not certain. The V gene lost 4 bases and the J gene lost 7 bases, with 14 bases spanning the gap. Germline V lookup: CDR1 SGHRS, CDR2 YFSETQ. This CDR3 is 13 amino acids long. The CDR3 sequence: CASSPGREGGYTF. The CDR3 DNA reads TGCGCCAGCAGCCCCGGACGGGAGGGTGGCTACACCTTC. The full variable domain, completed using reference TRBV5-1 and TRBJ1-2, is KAGVTQTPRYLIKTRGQQVTLSCSPISGHRSVSWYQQTPGQGLQFLFEYFSETQRNKGNFPGRFSGRQFSNSRSEMNVSTLELGDSALYLCASSPGREGGYTFGSGTRLTVV.